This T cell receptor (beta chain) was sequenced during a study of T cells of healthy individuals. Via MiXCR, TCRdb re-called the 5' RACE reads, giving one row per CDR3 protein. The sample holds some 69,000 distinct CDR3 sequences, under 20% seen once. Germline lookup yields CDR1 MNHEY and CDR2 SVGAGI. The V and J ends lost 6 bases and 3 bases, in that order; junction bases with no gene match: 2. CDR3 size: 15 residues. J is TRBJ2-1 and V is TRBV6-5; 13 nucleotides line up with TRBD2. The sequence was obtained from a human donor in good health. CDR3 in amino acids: CASRRLAGGYNEQFF. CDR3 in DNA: TGTGCCAGCAGAAGACTAGCGGGAGGCTACAATGAGCAGTTCTTC.